Following are 31 T cell receptor beta chains from one sample sequenced in a study of blood T cells in healthy people across ages. A second PCR, run for about 6 to 11 cycles, used a sample-barcoded 5' primer plus a J-beta primer mix. TCRdb re-derived calls from the 5' RACE reads in MiXCR, one entry per CDR3 protein. The sample carries some 930,000 distinct CDR3 sequences, 25% to 35% recorded once. This sample also belongs to another study, concerning T cells of mothers and their children.

Material for sequencing was blood. These receptor sequences come from a woman in her 40s in good health.

The V and J genes are TRBV19 and TRBJ2-7, with TRBD1 matching 7 bases. Per germline, CDR1 LNHDA and CDR2 SQIVND (reference sequence). The CDR3 spans 14 residues. V lost 10 bases and J lost 6; bases outside the gene matches: 15. The CDR3 DNA reads as TGTGCCACCTCCCGGGACAGCGCCTTCCGCGAGCAGTACTTC. It yields the protein CATSRDSAFREQYF.

A remark on this clonotype: A much more abundant neighbour one base away suggests this may be a read error. This chain joins TRBV5-1 and TRBJ1-2; weak D call: TRBD1 (6 bases). Trimming removed 4 bases from V and 3 bases from J, with 13 bases in between. The length of the CDR3 is 14 residues. Germline V gives CDR1 SGHRS, CDR2 YFSETQ. The DNA of the CDR3 is TGCGCCAGCAGCCCCCGACAGGACTACTATGGCTACACCTTC. Translating gives CASSPRQDYYGYTF.

There are a few counts of this clonotype. The chain has TRBV12-3 or TRBV12-4 and TRBJ2-1, with 8 bases lining up with TRBD2. The CDR3 consists of 15 residues. The V and J ends lost 6 bases and 0 bases, in that order; junction bases with no gene match: 4. CDR3 DNA sequence: TGTGCCAGCAGGTCGGGGGGGAGCTCCTACAATGAGCAGTTCTTC. It translates to CASRSGGSSYNEQFF.

The sample holds many counts of this clonotype. This chain connects TRBV7-3 to TRBJ1-2; D perhaps matches TRBD1 (6 bases). Germline V lookup: CDR1 SGHTA, CDR2 FQGTGA. V lost 5 bases and J 5 bases, leaving 15 bases between the germline ends. The CDR3 covers 14 residues. CDR3 protein: CASSPVRGAYGYTF. For the CDR3, the DNA is TGTGCCAGCAGCCCTGTAAGGGGGGCATATGGCTACACCTTC.

The table lists this clonotype with a few counts. V is TRBV3-1 and J is TRBJ1-2; D gene unclear. V was clipped by 0 bases and J by 8 bases, with 13 bases between them. Germline-derived CDR1 and CDR2 are LGHDT and YNNKEL (reference sequence). The CDR3 consists of 14 residues. The CDR3 loop reads CASSQEDRVRGYTF. The CDR3 DNA follows: TGTGCCAGCAGCCAAGAGGATAGGGTGCGAGGCTACACCTTC.

V gene TRBV29-1 combines with J gene TRBJ1-2; 7 bases are a match to TRBD1. CDR1 and CDR2 from the germline V gene are SQVTM and ANQGSEA. The ends lost 2 bases at V and 1 base at J; junction bases unmatched: 4. The CDR3 extends over 14 amino acids. The CDR3 region has the DNA TGCAGCGTTGAAAGGGGACAGATTAACTATGGCTACACCTTC. Translated, it gives CSVERGQINYGYTF.

In its sample, this clonotype was seen a few times. The V and J genes are TRBV27 and TRBJ1-1, with D possibly matching TRBD1 (6 bases). Germline CDR1 is MNHEY and CDR2 is SMNVEV (reference sequence). This CDR3 is built from 16 residues. Trimming cost V 6 bases and J 4 bases, with 21 bases left between them. For the CDR3, the DNA is TGTGCCAGCAGCCGGAGCCGGCAGGGGTTGGGCACTGAAGCTTTCTTT. Translation: CASSRSRQGLGTEAFF.

The chain links TRBV11-2 to TRBJ2-5, with D tentatively TRBD1 or TRBD2 (7 bases each). The DNA end favors TRBJ2-7, so the J call may be wrong. This CDR3 region has 14 residues. Germline CDR1 and CDR2: SGHAT and FQNNGV. The CDR3 loop reads CASSLTRGGVEQYF. The CDR3 coding sequence is TGTGCCAGCAGCCTTACCAGGGGGGGAGTCGAGCAGTACTTC.

The chain employs TRBV4-3 and TRBJ2-5; no definite D call. Germline CDR1 LGHNA, CDR2 YSLEER. The CDR3 length is 15 residues. V was pared by 0 bases and J by 5 bases, with 13 bases between. The CDR3 is CASSQDLARRETQYF. DNA of the CDR3: TGCGCCAGCAGCCAAGATCTGGCTAGGCGGGAGACCCAGTACTTC.

As to this clonotype: A read error may be the cause here, since a much bigger clone is one base away. The chain couples TRBV27 to TRBJ1-2, with unresolved D. CDR3 size: 13 residues. Per the germline V gene, CDR1 is MNHEY and CDR2 is SMNVEV (reference sequence). The CDR3 DNA is TGTGCCGGCAGTTTATCAGCTAACTATGGCTACACCTTC. This translates into CAGSLSANYGYTF.

On this clonotype: A much larger clone lies a single base off, so this may be a read error. The gene calls are TRBV27 and TRBJ2-5; D might be TRBD2 (5 bases). The CDR3 covers 15 residues. V was shortened by 7 bases and J by 0 bases, with 15 bases between the two germline ends. Looked up from germline, CDR1 is MNHEY and CDR2 is SMNVEV (reference sequence). In DNA form, the CDR3 reads TGTGCCAGCAACTTCCGAGCGGACTACCAAGAGACCCAGTACTTC. It codes for CASNFRADYQETQYF.

V and J are TRBV2 and TRBJ1-5; 9 nucleotides line up with TRBD1. Germline lookup yields CDR1 SNHLY and CDR2 FYNNEI. The length of the CDR3 is 14 residues. J lost 4 bases, V lost 7 bases, and 5 bases had no gene match. The DNA for the CDR3 is TGTGCCAGCAATCTGGACAGGGGTAATCAGCCCCAGCATTTT. Its translation: CASNLDRGNQPQHF.

The chain couples TRBV27 to TRBJ1-2; D might be TRBD1 (6 bases). Trimming pared 2 bases from V and 5 bases from J, leaving 12 bases between. Germline V gene data show CDR1 as MNHEY and CDR2 as SMNVEV (reference sequence). The CDR3 runs to 14 residues. CDR3 in DNA: TGTGCCAGCAGTTTAAGGGGGAGACTTTATGGCTACACCTTC. This codes for CASSLRGRLYGYTF.

Ten or more counts support this clonotype. One end of the junction varies from germline; a read error may be responsible. The V and J genes are TRBV5-1 and TRBJ1-1; D remains ambiguous. CDR1 is SGHRS, CDR2 YFSETQ, per germline. The CDR3 runs 13 residues. In DNA, the CDR3 is TGTGCCAGCAGCTTCCGTGGTGGCACTGAAGCTTTCTTT. It yields the protein CASSFRGGTEAFF.

This clonotype appeared a few times. The chain employs TRBV20-1 and TRBJ1-5, with D unresolved. The CDR3 sequence is 15 residues long. Trimming pared 1 base from V and 1 base from J, leaving 11 bases between. Germline V gives CDR1 DFQATT, CDR2 SNEGSKA (reference sequence). This CDR3 reads CSARVGVASNQPQHF. The CDR3 coding sequence is TGCAGTGCTAGAGTTGGGGTAGCGAGCAATCAGCCCCAGCATTTT.

The chain recombines TRBV13 with TRBJ1-1; 7 nucleotides align to TRBD1. Unmatched junction bases numbered 6, after V lost 0 bases and J lost 8 bases. CDR1 and CDR2 (germline): PRHDT, FYEKMQ (reference sequence). There are 14 residues in the CDR3. The chain's CDR3 is CASSLGDRSQEAFF. The CDR3 DNA follows: TGTGCCAGCAGCTTAGGGGACAGGTCTCAGGAAGCTTTCTTT.

The CDR3 sequence: CASSQVLAGGPSYNEQFF. CDR3 DNA: TGTGCCAGCAGCCAAGTTCTCGCGGGGGGGCCTTCCTACAATGAGCAGTTCTTC. The gene calls are TRBV3-1 and TRBJ2-1; 9 nucleotides match TRBD2. The V gene end was trimmed by 1 base and the J gene end by 1 base; junction bases not matched to a gene: 8. CDR1 and CDR2 from the germline V gene are LGHDT and YNNKEL (reference sequence). The CDR3 sequence is 18 residues long.

The CDR3 DNA is TGCAGCGTTGAAGTGGCAGGGAACTATGGCTACACCTTC. Its translation: CSVEVAGNYGYTF. The rearrangement joins TRBV29-1 to TRBJ1-2, with a possible D match to TRBD1 (5 bases). The CDR3 is made up of 13 amino acids. Germline CDR1 SQVTM, CDR2 ANQGSEA. Trimming removed 1 base at V and 2 bases at J, with 8 bases between.

This clonotype was found many times. This chain connects TRBV24-1 to TRBJ2-1, with 9 nucleotides matching TRBD2. The CDR3 has 15 amino acids. The trim removed 4 bases at V and 5 bases at J, leaving 5 bases unmatched. Germline V gene sequence: CDR1 KGHDR, CDR2 SFDVKD. CDR3: CATSEPGGGDNEQFF. The CDR3 DNA sequence: TGTGCCACCAGTGAGCCCGGCGGGGGGGACAATGAGCAGTTCTTC.

This clonotype has at least ten counts. The rearrangement uses TRBV12-3 or TRBV12-4 and TRBJ2-5, with TRBD2 matching 7 bases. Unmatched junction bases numbered 7, after V lost 5 bases and J lost 1 base. The CDR3 runs 15 residues. The CDR3 bases are TGTGCCAGCAGTCCCCAAGCGGGATCCCAAGAGACCCAGTACTTC. This gives the protein CASSPQAGSQETQYF.

A few counts support this clonotype. V and J are TRBV20-1 and TRBJ2-3; D gene ambiguous. The CDR3 spans 13 residues. V dropped 0 bases and J dropped 0 bases, with 4 bases sitting between them. CDR1 and CDR2 from the germline V gene are DFQATT and SNEGSKA (reference sequence). CDR3 loop: CSARDSSTDTQYF. The CDR3 DNA follows: TGCAGTGCTAGAGATAGTAGCACAGATACGCAGTATTTT.

Turning to this clonotype: This may be a read error, as it is one base from a much larger clone. The J gene is TRBJ2-1, the V gene TRBV13; TRBD1 matches 10 bases. With V trimmed by 8 bases and J by 0 bases, 10 bases remained unmatched. CDR1 is PRHDT, CDR2 FYEKMQ, per germline (reference sequence). CDR3 length: 17 amino acids. Here the CDR3 reads CASGTPGQGSSYNEQFF. DNA for the CDR3: TGTGCCAGCGGCACCCCGGGACAGGGGAGCTCCTACAATGAGCAGTTCTTC.

To note about this clonotype: One end of the junction varies from germline; a read error may be responsible. The chain uses TRBV12-3 or TRBV12-4 and TRBJ2-7; D gene ambiguous. There are 13 residues in the CDR3. The CDR3 region has the DNA TGTGCCAGCAGTTTAGGGCAGACCTACGAGCGGTACTTC. Translation gives CASSLGQTYERYF.

This clonotype was found many times. The genes are TRBV6-6 and TRBJ2-7; no clear D gene. V was trimmed by 5 bases and J by 4 bases, leaving 12 bases between them. Germline V gene lookup returns CDR1 MNHNY and CDR2 SVGAGI (reference sequence). This CDR3 has 13 amino acids. DNA for the CDR3: TGTGCCAGCAGTCCGGACCAGAGATACGAGCAGTACTTC. It translates to CASSPDQRYEQYF.

The gene calls are TRBV18 and TRBJ2-7; D could derive from TRBD1 or TRBD2 (5 bases each). The V gene's germline CDR1 is KGHSH and CDR2 LQKENI. Between the trimmed V and J ends, which lost 3 bases and 6 bases, there was a span of 18 bases. The CDR3 is 15 residues long. The CDR3 loop is CASSPTVGTASEQYF. The CDR3 DNA follows: TGTGCCAGCTCACCTACCGTCGGGACGGCTAGCGAGCAGTACTTC.

The chain employs TRBV6-6 and TRBJ2-3, with 8 positions matching TRBD2. The CDR3 length is 16 residues. Per the germline V gene, CDR1 is MNHNY and CDR2 is SVGAGI (reference sequence). V lost 6 bases to trimming and J lost 0 bases; unmatched junction nucleotides: 8. CDR3 sequence: CASRPPLAASTDTQYF. CDR3 bases: TGTGCCAGCAGACCCCCACTAGCGGCTAGCACAGATACGCAGTATTTT.

Regarding this clonotype: A much larger clone lies one base from this, so it may be a read error. The chain has TRBV7-8 and TRBJ2-1, with D tentatively TRBD2 (5 bases). Trimming removed 1 base at V and 8 bases at J, with 15 bases between. Germline values: CDR1 SGHVS, CDR2 FQNEAQ. The CDR3 is 15 residues long. The CDR3 protein is CASSLDISGFDEQFF. In DNA, the CDR3 is TGTGCCAGCAGCTTAGATATTTCGGGGTTCGATGAGCAGTTCTTC.

This chain uses TRBV5-5 with TRBJ1-1; D call uncertain. The CDR3 runs to 16 residues. Germline CDR1 and CDR2: SGHKS and YYEKEE (reference sequence). Between the trimmed V and J ends, which lost 1 base and 7 bases, there was a span of 20 bases. CDR3 amino acids: CASSLLFGEQTNEAFF. The DNA for the CDR3 is TGTGCCAGCAGCTTGCTTTTCGGGGAACAGACCAATGAAGCTTTCTTT.

The chain joins TRBV28 to TRBJ1-1, with 7 bases that match TRBD1. The V segment lost 6 bases and the J segment 1 base; nucleotides outside the gene matches: 8. The CDR3 is made up of 15 amino acids. Germline V CDR1 and CDR2: MDHEN, SYDVKM. The CDR3 protein is CASSYRGRQNTEAFF. CDR3 coding DNA: TGTGCCAGCAGCTACAGGGGCAGACAGAACACTGAAGCTTTCTTT. The full variable domain, with the rest looked up from reference TRBV28 and TRBJ1-1, is DVKVTQSSRYLVKRTGEKVFLECVQDMDHENMFWYRQDPGLGLRLIYFSYDVKMKEKGDIPEGYSVSREKKERFSLILESASTNQTSMYLCASSYRGRQNTEAFFGQGTRLTVV.

CDR3 sequence: CASSPLAEGNQPQHF. The CDR3 DNA reads TGTGCCAGCTCACCACTCGCAGAAGGCAATCAGCCCCAGCATTTT. The genes are TRBV18 and TRBJ1-5; D is unclear. This CDR3 is 15 amino acids long. Trimming removed 1 base at V and 2 bases at J, with 9 bases between. From germline, CDR1 is KGHSH and CDR2 LQKENI.

The chain is built from TRBV6-5 and TRBJ1-4; 7 bases fit TRBD1. V was clipped by 7 bases and J by 7 bases; unmatched bases: 9. CDR3 length: 14 amino acids. The germline V gene has CDR1 MNHEY and CDR2 SVGAGI. The CDR3 DNA follows: TGTGCCAGCAATACAGGGAACAGGGGTGAAAAACTGTTTTTT. Protein: CASNTGNRGEKLFF.